These 3 T cell receptor beta chains originate from one sample sequenced in a study of T cells in Graves' hyperthyroidism and ophthalmopathy. TCR beta CDR3 region amplification was performed from RNA transcripts. A first-round RT-PCR of the TCR CDR3 used the HTBI primer set. TCRdb used MiXCR to reprocess the multiplex PCR reads, holding one entry per CDR3 protein. The sample lists fewer than 400,000 distinct CDR3 sequences; 15% to 19% were seen once. Sequenced input: blood. The origin of the receptors is a young woman with Graves' hyperthyroidism that later progressed to Graves' ophthalmopathy.

This clonotype showed up many times. V and J are TRBV7-8 and TRBJ1-1; TRBD1 is a possible D gene (5 bases). V lost 5 bases and J lost 0, with 10 bases in between. The V gene's germline CDR1 is SGHVS and CDR2 FQNEAQ. The CDR3 is 14 amino acids. DNA for the CDR3: TGTGCCAGCAGCCCTGGGGGGGTGAACACTGAAGCTTTCTTT. Amino acid sequence: CASSPGGVNTEAFF. Combining the CDR3 with reference TRBV7-8 and TRBJ1-1 gives the whole variable domain GAGVSQSPRYKVAKRGQDVALRCDPISGHVSLFWYQQALGQGPEFLTYFQNEAQLDKSGLPSDRFFAERPEGSVSTLKIQRTQQEDSAVYLCASSPGGVNTEAFFGQGTRLTVV.

Many counts were recorded for this clonotype. V is TRBV18 and J is TRBJ2-1, with 10 bases matching TRBD1. The V segment lost 0 bases and the J segment 3 bases; nucleotides outside the gene matches: 5. Germline CDR1 and CDR2: KGHSH and LQKENI. This CDR3 region has 17 residues. The CDR3 is CASSPPVGTGDYNEQFF. The CDR3 DNA sequence: TGTGCCAGCTCACCACCGGTCGGGACAGGGGACTACAATGAGCAGTTCTTC.

In this sample, this clonotype turned up a few times. This rearrangement joins TRBV9 to TRBJ1-1; possibly TRBD1 for D (5 bases). In germline, CDR1 is SGDLS, CDR2 YYNGEE. V lost 0 bases and J lost 4, with 13 bases in between. This CDR3 has 15 residues. CDR3 DNA: TGTGCCAGCAGCGTAGAGCAGGGCCCCCCCACTGAAGCTTTCTTT. Encoded protein: CASSVEQGPPTEAFF.